This passage covers 17 T cell receptor beta chains from one sample sequenced in a study of type 1 regulatory T cells. Via MiXCR, TCRdb re-called the reads, giving one row per CDR3 protein. The sample shows roughly 68,000 distinct CDR3 sequences, nearly 65% of them seen only once. These TCRs' antigens remain unknown. Input material: cultured T cells, either the whole culture or a sorted T cell fraction (not recorded which). Subset specified: Tr1-enriched cell product generated in vitro against host alloantigens. The receptor set was obtained from a human donor in good health.

The rearrangement joins TRBV6-1 to TRBJ2-7; 12 nucleotides match TRBD1. V lost 4 bases to trimming and J lost 3 bases; unmatched junction nucleotides: 4. This CDR3 comprises 15 residues. Germline V CDR1 and CDR2: MNHNS, SASEGT. The CDR3 is CASSGRDRGLYEQYF. DNA for the CDR3: TGTGCCAGCAGTGGACGGGACAGGGGGCTCTACGAGCAGTACTTC.

The rearrangement uses TRBV6-1 and TRBJ2-3; TRBD2 agrees at 9 bases. The CDR3 is 15 amino acids. Germline V lookup: CDR1 MNHNS, CDR2 SASEGT. J was trimmed by 3 bases and V by 4 bases; bases with no gene match: 5. DNA for the CDR3: TGTGCCAGCAGTGGTTGGGCGGGAGGGACAGATACGCAGTATTTT. Protein sequence: CASSGWAGGTDTQYF.

The chain has TRBV7-2 and TRBJ1-4; maybe TRBD1 (6 bases). The CDR3 spans 16 residues. V lost 1 base to trimming and J lost 3 bases, with 12 bases between them. CDR1 SGHTA and CDR2 FQGNSA come from the germline V gene. CDR3 in amino acids: CASSLETGRANEKLFF. The DNA of the CDR3 is TGTGCCAGCAGCTTAGAAACAGGGAGGGCTAATGAAAAACTGTTTTTT.

This clonotype was counted between two and nine times. The J gene is TRBJ2-7, the V gene TRBV6-2 or TRBV6-3; TRBD2 aligns across 10 bases. With V trimmed by 4 bases and J by 1 base, 4 bases remained unmatched. Looked up from germline, CDR1 is MNHEY and CDR2 is SVGEGT. The CDR3 spans 15 residues. DNA for the CDR3: TGTGCCAGCAGTTCCCCGGGACTAGCGTCCTACGAGCAGTACTTC. It is translated as CASSSPGLASYEQYF.

J is TRBJ1-1 and V is TRBV11-1; the D gene is possibly TRBD1 (6 bases). Germline-derived CDR1 and CDR2 are SGHAT and FQDESV (reference sequence). The CDR3 loop spans 13 amino acids. The V end was cut by 4 bases, the J end by 1 base, with 7 bases between. DNA of the CDR3: TGTGCCAGCAGCTCGGACAGGAACACTGAAGCTTTCTTT. Amino acid sequence: CASSSDRNTEAFF.

Only a few counts were recorded for this clonotype. This sequence joins TRBV7-2 and TRBJ2-2; the match to TRBD2 covers 13 bases. V lost 6 bases to trimming and J lost 4 bases; unmatched junction nucleotides: 5. The germline gives CDR1 SGHTA, CDR2 FQGNSA. The CDR3 is 16 residues long. CDR3 protein: CASSYGTSGITGELFF. CDR3 sequence (DNA): TGTGCCAGCAGTTACGGGACTAGCGGGATCACCGGGGAGCTGTTTTTT. The variable domain in full, completed from reference TRBV7-2 and TRBJ2-2, reads GAGVSQSPSNKVTEKGKDVELRCDPISGHTALYWYRQSLGQGLEFLIYFQGNSAPDKSGLPSDRFSAERTGGSVSTLTIQRTQQEDSAVYLCASSYGTSGITGELFFGEGSRLTVL.

The chain carries TRBV4-1 and TRBJ1-1; tentatively, D is TRBD1 (6 bases). V lost 4 bases and J lost 8, with 14 bases in between. Germline values: CDR1 MGHRA, CDR2 YSYEKL. The CDR3 loop spans 13 amino acids. The chain's CDR3 is CASSPIQGYEAFF. The CDR3 DNA follows: TGCGCCAGCAGCCCGATACAGGGATACGAAGCTTTCTTT.

In this sample, this clonotype turned up many times. The chain uses TRBV7-2 and TRBJ2-3; tentatively, D is TRBD1 (5 bases). V was pared by 2 bases and J by 8 bases, with 14 bases between. CDR1 is SGHTA and CDR2 is FQGNSA in the germline V gene. The CDR3 contains 14 residues. The CDR3 bases are TGTGCCAGCAGCTTATCGCGGCCCCAGGGTACGCAGTATTTT. This gives the protein CASSLSRPQGTQYF.

The chain uses TRBV20-1 and TRBJ2-5; TRBD2 matches at 8 bases. The J segment lost 4 bases and the V segment lost 7 bases, leaving 17 bases of the junction unmatched. The CDR3 covers 16 residues. In germline, CDR1 is DFQATT, CDR2 SNEGSKA (reference sequence). The CDR3 spells CSVYATSGGEGETQYF. CDR3 in DNA: TGCAGTGTTTATGCGACGTCGGGAGGGGAGGGAGAGACCCAGTACTTC.

This clonotype was seen only a few times. The chain has TRBV3-1 and TRBJ1-3, with D possibly TRBD1 on 5 matching bases. The CDR3 length is 15 residues. Germline CDR1 reads LGHDT; CDR2 reads YNNKEL (reference sequence). V was pared by 6 bases and J by 9 bases, with 21 bases between. CDR3 loop: CASRHRGAGEGTIYF. The CDR3 DNA sequence: TGTGCCAGCAGACATCGTGGGGCAGGAGAAGGCACCATATATTTT.

V usage is TRBV20-1 and J usage is TRBJ1-3, with D unclear. Germline V CDR1 and CDR2: DFQATT, SNEGSKA (reference sequence). This CDR3 spans 16 amino acids. Trimming shortened V by 3 bases and J by 0 bases, and 15 bases separated the two germline ends. The CDR3 sequence: CSARDPSESSGNTIYF. The CDR3 bases are TGCAGTGCTAGGGACCCCAGCGAGAGCTCTGGAAACACCATATATTTT.

The chain recombines TRBV6-5 with TRBJ1-2, with D perhaps matching TRBD1 (5 bases). V was trimmed by 10 bases and J by 2 bases, leaving 14 bases between them. This CDR3 has 13 amino acids. The germline gives CDR1 MNHEY, CDR2 SVGAGI. The CDR3 DNA sequence: TGTGCCACCCGAGAGCGGACAAACTATGGCTACACCTTC. Translating gives CATRERTNYGYTF.

This clonotype turned up a few times. J is TRBJ2-3 and V is TRBV29-1, with D maybe TRBD1 (6 bases). V was pared by 4 bases and J by 0 bases, with 17 bases between. The CDR3 is made up of 16 amino acids. Germline loops: CDR1 SQVTM, CDR2 ANQGSEA. The CDR3 here is CSVGGGPGQSTDTQYF. The CDR3 nucleotides read TGCAGCGTTGGAGGGGGTCCGGGCCAGAGCACAGATACGCAGTATTTT.

CDR3 in DNA: TGCAGTGCTGGTGGACTGCAAGAGACCCAGTACTTC. Residues: CSAGGLQETQYF. The chain carries TRBV20-1 and TRBJ2-5; D is possibly TRBD2 (5 bases). The germline CDR1 and CDR2 sequences are DFQATT and SNEGSKA (reference sequence). This CDR3 region has 12 residues. The germline V and J ends were trimmed by 5 bases and 2 bases, with 9 bases remaining between them.

The chain links TRBV7-3 to TRBJ2-6, with 9 bases fitting TRBD1. The germline V gene has CDR1 SGHTA and CDR2 FQGTGA. V lost 3 bases, J lost 1 base, and 1 base stayed unmatched. The CDR3 has 16 amino acids. CDR3 sequence reads: CASSLDRGSGANVLTF. The CDR3 DNA follows: TGTGCCAGCAGCTTGGACAGGGGTTCTGGGGCCAACGTCCTGACTTTC.

The chain has TRBV5-4 and TRBJ2-5; 7 nucleotides line up with TRBD2. From germline, CDR1 is SGHNT and CDR2 YYREEE (reference sequence). The CDR3 loop spans 14 amino acids. V lost 2 bases and J lost 4; bases outside the gene matches: 5. CDR3 in amino acids: CASSLGGSPETQYF. CDR3 nucleotide sequence: TGTGCCAGCAGCTTAGGCGGGAGCCCAGAGACCCAGTACTTC.

The chain carries TRBV18 and TRBJ2-4; D might be TRBD1 (5 bases). The CDR3 sequence is 12 residues long. Germline V gene lookup returns CDR1 KGHSH and CDR2 LQKENI. The V and J ends lost 6 bases and 5 bases respectively, with 8 bases between them. CDR3 in DNA: TGTGCCAGCTCGGACACGGAAAACATTCAGTACTTC. As protein: CASSDTENIQYF.